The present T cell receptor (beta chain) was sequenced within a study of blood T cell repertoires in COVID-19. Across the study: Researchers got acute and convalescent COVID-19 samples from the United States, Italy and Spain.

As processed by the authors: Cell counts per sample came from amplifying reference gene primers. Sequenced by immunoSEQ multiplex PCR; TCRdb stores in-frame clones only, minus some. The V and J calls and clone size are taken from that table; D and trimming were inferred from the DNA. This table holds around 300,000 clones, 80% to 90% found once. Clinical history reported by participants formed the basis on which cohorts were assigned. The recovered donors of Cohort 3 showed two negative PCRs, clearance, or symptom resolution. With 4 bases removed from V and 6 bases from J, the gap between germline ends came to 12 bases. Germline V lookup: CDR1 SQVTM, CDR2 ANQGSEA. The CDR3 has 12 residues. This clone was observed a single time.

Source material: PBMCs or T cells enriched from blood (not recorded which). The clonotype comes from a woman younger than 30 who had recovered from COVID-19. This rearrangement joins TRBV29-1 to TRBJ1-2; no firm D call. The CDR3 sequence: CSVVGSGHGYTF. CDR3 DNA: TGCAGCGTTGTCGGGAGTGGGCATGGCTACACCTTC.